This T cell receptor (beta chain) stems from a study of blood T cell repertoires in COVID-19. Turning to the study itself: Two consecutive negative NP/OP PCR tests, clearance, or resolved symptoms defined Cohort 3 recovery. PBMCs, B-cell-depleted T cells, or T cells provided the cDNA or gDNA that made up the material.

Assay: immunoSEQ multiplex PCR; the TCRdb copy retains only in-frame clones and omits some. The table shows 200,000 to 250,000 clones, with approximately 87% occurring only once. With 5 bases removed from V and 3 bases from J, the gap between germline ends came to 19 bases. The CDR3 has 16 residues. CDR1 LNHDA and CDR2 SQIVND come from the germline V gene (reference sequence). Recruits, aged roughly 18 to 90 years, lived in around 24 US areas. This TCR came from a woman aged 50 to 60 in a cohort exposed to, infected with or recovered from COVID-19 (not recorded which). The chain recombines TRBV19 with TRBJ1-2; possibly TRBD1 for D (5 bases). The specimen was PBMCs or T cells enriched from blood (not recorded which). CDR3 in DNA: TGTGCCAGTAGTCGGGGGGTTCGGGAATTATACTATGGCTACACCTTC. Translated, it gives CASSRGVRELYYGYTF.